This passage covers 30 T cell receptor beta chains from one sample sequenced in a study of blood T cell repertoires in COVID-19 (dated by TCRdb to 2020 to 2022). Library preparation was by the immunoSEQ multiplex PCR assay. TCRdb took this table from immuneACCESS and kept in-frame rearrangements with V and J called. Such tables lack part of the clones; where checked against another copy, unresolved V genes explain under half of the gap, and the rest is unexplained. This sample lists around 400,000 clones; 91% were detected once. The ten most abundant clones make up about 0.78% of the sample. The sample was PBMCs or T cells enriched from blood (not recorded which). The receptors derive from a woman aged 40 to 49 who had been exposed to COVID-19.

V gene TRBV6-2 or TRBV6-3 combines with J gene TRBJ2-7, with D possibly matching TRBD2 (6 bases). This CDR3 contains 13 residues. V lost 8 bases and J 1 base, leaving 12 bases between the germline ends. In germline, CDR1 is MNHEY, CDR2 SVGEGT. In DNA form, the CDR3 reads TGTGCCAGCGGTTCCGGGAGTTCCTACGAGCAGTACTTC. Protein: CASGSGSSYEQYF.

The chain combines TRBV19 with TRBJ1-5; D perhaps matches TRBD1 (5 bases). The CDR3 consists of 17 residues. From germline, CDR1 is LNHDA and CDR2 SQIVND (reference sequence). Trimming shortened V by 7 bases and J by 1 base, and 20 bases separated the two germline ends. The CDR3 reads CASTIRGGGLSNQPQHF. CDR3 in DNA: TGTGCCAGTACCATACGGGGGGGAGGGTTGAGCAATCAGCCCCAGCATTTT.

The rearrangement links TRBV6-5 to TRBJ1-1; 8 bases fit TRBD1. The V gene's germline CDR1 is MNHEY and CDR2 SVGAGI. Trimming removed 4 bases from V and 8 bases from J; junction bases left unmatched: 9. The CDR3 spans 14 residues. The DNA for the CDR3 is TGTGCCAGCAGTTGGACAGGGTTTGGTCGGGAAGCTTTCTTT. Protein: CASSWTGFGREAFF.

This chain joins TRBV5-1 and TRBJ1-2; 8 bases match TRBD1. Trimming at V came to 4 bases and at J to 2 bases, leaving 7 bases not matched to a gene. The CDR3 contains 15 residues. Germline V gene sequence: CDR1 SGHRS, CDR2 YFSETQ. The CDR3 here is CASSTRQGMNYGYTF. Here the CDR3 DNA reads TGCGCCAGCAGCACTAGACAGGGGATGAACTATGGCTACACCTTC.

The chain carries TRBV29-1 and TRBJ2-3; no clear D gene. The CDR3 spans 15 residues. Germline CDR1 reads SQVTM; CDR2 reads ANQGSEA. The V and J ends lost 4 bases and 0 bases respectively, with 14 bases between them. This chain's CDR3 is CSVAREFTSTDTQYF. CDR3 DNA: TGCAGCGTTGCGAGAGAGTTTACTAGCACAGATACGCAGTATTTT.

The chain combines TRBV10-2 with TRBJ1-5, with D perhaps matching TRBD1 (5 bases). This CDR3 spans 15 amino acids. Germline V gene sequence: CDR1 WSHSY, CDR2 SAAADI. The V gene lost 4 bases and the J gene lost 4 bases, with 14 bases spanning the gap. CDR3 in amino acids: CASSGTPRGNQPQHF. CDR3 DNA: TGCGCCAGCAGTGGGACCCCAAGGGGAAATCAGCCCCAGCATTTT.

This clone was found a few times. The chain carries TRBV2 and TRBJ2-7; 7 bases agree with TRBD1. Unmatched junction bases numbered 3, after V lost 4 bases and J lost 3 bases. This CDR3 has 13 residues. The germline CDR1 and CDR2 sequences are SNHLY and FYNNEI. In DNA form, the CDR3 reads TGTGCCAGCAGTGTGAACAGGGGCTACGAGCAGTACTTC. It codes for CASSVNRGYEQYF.

This clone appeared once. The V and J genes are TRBV5-6 and TRBJ1-4; 9 bases line up with TRBD1. The CDR3 runs to 19 residues. J lost 8 bases, V lost 0 bases, and 17 bases had no gene match. Germline V gene sequence: CDR1 SGHDT, CDR2 YYEEEE. DNA for the CDR3: TGTGCCAGCAGCTTGGGTCTGGGACAGGGAGTGGGTGGTGACGAAAAACTGTTTTTT. Translating gives CASSLGLGQGVGGDEKLFF. Full variable domain (remainder filled in from reference TRBV5-6 and TRBJ1-4): DAGVTQSPTHLIKTRGQQVTLRCSPKSGHDTVSWYQQALGQGPQFIFQYYEEEERQRGNFPDRFSGHQFPNYSSELNVNALLLGDSALYLCASSLGLGQGVGGDEKLFFGSGTQLSVL.

The chain links TRBV5-3 to TRBJ2-5; 12 bases agree with TRBD2. TRBV5-3 is labeled an ORF, and its function is uncertain. The V segment lost 2 bases and the J segment 2 bases; nucleotides outside the gene matches: 10. The CDR3 has 18 amino acids. The CDR3 region has the DNA TGTGCCAGAAGCTTCCTTCCGGAAGGACTAGCGGGGCAAGAGACCCAGTACTTC. Its translation: CARSFLPEGLAGQETQYF.

The chain links TRBV2 to TRBJ1-2; 9 positions agree with TRBD1. With 7 bases clipped from V and 7 bases from J, the junction kept 10 bases outside the gene matches. Germline lookup yields CDR1 SNHLY and CDR2 FYNNEI. There are 14 residues in the CDR3. The CDR3 DNA follows: TGTGCCAGCATTGCGAGGGGGACAGGGAGTGGCTACACCTTC. This encodes CASIARGTGSGYTF.

The V gene is TRBV29-1, the J gene TRBJ2-1; 15 positions match TRBD2. With V trimmed by 6 bases and J by 5 bases, 14 bases remained unmatched. This CDR3 comprises 18 residues. Germline V CDR1 and CDR2: SQVTM, ANQGSEA. The CDR3 sequence is CSVRSPGLAGGPHNEQFF. Written as DNA, the CDR3 is TGCAGCGTCCGATCACCCGGACTAGCGGGAGGGCCTCACAATGAGCAGTTCTTC.

This clone appeared a single time. This CDR3 is also generated by other DNA sequences in the sample. The genes are TRBV6-5 and TRBJ1-5, with TRBD1 matching over 9 bases. Germline-derived CDR1 and CDR2 are MNHEY and SVGAGI. V trimming: 5 bases; J trimming: 7 bases; junction bases outside the gene matches: 3. The CDR3 is made up of 13 amino acids. The CDR3 DNA reads TGTGCCAGCAGTCGGGACAGGGACCAGCCCCAGCATTTT. It specifies CASSRDRDQPQHF.

The chain links TRBV7-8 to TRBJ1-5, with D perhaps TRBD1 (5 bases). V gave up 1 base and J gave up 4 bases, with 11 bases separating them. Germline assignment: CDR1 SGHVS and CDR2 FQNEAQ. This CDR3 spans 15 amino acids. The CDR3 region is CASSLEGNGNQPQHF. Here the CDR3 DNA reads TGTGCCAGCAGCTTAGAGGGGAACGGTAATCAGCCCCAGCATTTT.

The chain is built from TRBV19 and TRBJ1-1; 7 nucleotides match TRBD1. The CDR3 length is 12 residues. After removal of 6 bases from V and 7 bases from J, the junction contained 5 bases not matched to a gene. The germline V gene encodes CDR1 LNHDA and CDR2 SQIVND (reference sequence). The CDR3: CASSPTGNEAFF. Here the CDR3 DNA reads TGTGCCAGTAGCCCGACAGGGAATGAAGCTTTCTTT.

This clone was observed once. The chain couples TRBV3-1 (or the pseudogene TRBV3-2) to TRBJ2-5, with 7 bases lining up with TRBD2. This CDR3 comprises 13 residues. V shed 8 bases, J shed 2 bases, and the junction held 5 bases outside the gene matches. Germline V gene lookup returns CDR1 LGHDT and CDR2 YNNKEL (reference sequence). The CDR3 here is CASRTRGQETQYF. For the CDR3, the DNA is TGTGCCAGCCGGACTAGAGGACAAGAGACCCAGTACTTC.

The chain uses TRBV11-3 and TRBJ1-3, with 8 nucleotides matching TRBD1. Unmatched junction bases numbered 11, after V lost 6 bases and J lost 7 bases. CDR1 is SGHNT and CDR2 is YENEEA in the germline V gene. CDR3 length: 15 amino acids. CDR3 nucleotides: TGTGCCAGCAGTAACAGGGGGACCCCCGGGAACACCATATATTTT. It yields the protein CASSNRGTPGNTIYF.

The rearrangement links TRBV6-5 to TRBJ1-1, with D tentatively TRBD1 (6 bases). CDR1 MNHEY and CDR2 SVGAGI come from the germline V gene. The length of the CDR3 is 13 residues. V lost 6 bases to trimming and J lost 0 bases, with 8 bases between them. The CDR3 loop is CASRDSMNTEAFF. CDR3 DNA: TGTGCCAGCAGGGACAGTATGAACACTGAAGCTTTCTTT.

The chain joins TRBV6-1 to TRBJ1-5; TRBD1 matches 9 bases. In germline, CDR1 is MNHNS, CDR2 SASEGT. This CDR3 has 15 amino acids. V trimming: 3 bases; J trimming: 7 bases; junction bases outside the gene matches: 7. CDR3 protein: CASSDPRTGVQPQHF. The DNA for the CDR3 is TGTGCCAGCAGTGACCCTAGGACAGGGGTGCAGCCCCAGCATTTT.

The count of this clone is one. The chain is built from TRBV7-2 and TRBJ2-1; the D is unclear. The CDR3 has 15 amino acids. Trimming removed 4 bases at V and 0 bases at J, with 10 bases between. Germline CDR1 is SGHTA and CDR2 is FQGNSA. For the CDR3, the DNA is TGTGCCAGCAGCTCACCTAGACCCTCCTACAATGAGCAGTTCTTC. Encoded protein: CASSSPRPSYNEQFF.

This chain joins TRBV5-5 and TRBJ1-2; 7 bases agree with TRBD1. This CDR3 contains 15 residues. In germline, CDR1 is SGHKS, CDR2 YYEKEE (reference sequence). J gave up 1 base and V 4 bases, and 7 bases lay outside the gene matches. The CDR3 here is CASSRGGLGNYGYTF. The CDR3 DNA reads TGTGCCAGCAGCCGAGGGGGCCTCGGTAACTATGGCTACACCTTC.

CDR3 residues: CSVSGGQFF. The CDR3 DNA follows: TGCAGCGTTTCGGGAGGGCAGTTCTTC. The chain joins TRBV29-1 to TRBJ2-1; 7 bases map to TRBD2. CDR1 SQVTM and CDR2 ANQGSEA come from the germline V gene. The V segment lost 5 bases and the J segment 12 bases; nucleotides outside the gene matches: 1. The CDR3 is 9 amino acids.

The genes are TRBV18 and TRBJ1-2; D is ambiguous. Looked up from germline, CDR1 is KGHSH and CDR2 is LQKENI. V dropped 0 bases and J dropped 5 bases, with 10 bases sitting between them. The CDR3 spans 14 residues. CDR3 sequence (DNA): TGTGCCAGCTCACCACCGGAGGGCGGGTATGGCTACACCTTC. Translated, it gives CASSPPEGGYGYTF. The variable domain in full, with the rest retrieved from reference TRBV18 and TRBJ1-2, is NAGVMQNPRHLVRRRGQEARLRCSPMKGHSHVYWYRQLPEEGLKFMVYLQKENIIDESGMPKERFSAEFPKEGPSILRIQQVVRGDSAAYFCASSPPEGGYGYTFGSGTRLTVV.

The V and J genes are TRBV7-8 and TRBJ2-2; TRBD2 might be the D (5 bases). V was trimmed by 1 base and J by 1 base, leaving 13 bases between them. Germline CDR1 and CDR2: SGHVS and FQNEAQ. CDR3 size: 17 residues. CDR3 sequence (DNA): TGTGCCAGCAGCTTAGTCGGGCAGGCGGGGAACACCGGGGAGCTGTTTTTT. Translated: CASSLVGQAGNTGELFF.

This clone appeared a single time. This rearrangement joins TRBV15 to TRBJ1-3, with no clear D. This CDR3 has 14 residues. Germline V gives CDR1 LNHNV, CDR2 YYDKDF (reference sequence). V dropped 8 bases and J dropped 2 bases, with 13 bases sitting between them. CDR3 sequence (DNA): TGTGCCACCTCCTGGAGCACTGCTGGAAACACCATATATTTT. Translation: CATSWSTAGNTIYF.

The V gene is TRBV25-1, the J gene TRBJ1-1; 7 bases are shared with TRBD1. In germline, CDR1 is MGHDK, CDR2 SYGVNS. The ends lost 6 bases at V and 8 bases at J; junction bases unmatched: 6. The CDR3 is 12 amino acids. CDR3 nucleotides: TGTGCCAGCAGGGGGGGACAGCTAGAAGCTTTCTTT. It translates to CASRGGQLEAFF.

The gene calls are TRBV25-1 and TRBJ1-6; unclear D gene. CDR1 and CDR2 (germline): MGHDK, SYGVNS. V lost 6 bases to trimming and J lost 7 bases, with 4 bases between them. The CDR3 is 11 residues long. Written as DNA, the CDR3 is TGTGCCAGCAGCCAAAATTCACCCCTCCACTTT. Translating it yields CASSQNSPLHF. Full variable domain (remainder filled in from reference TRBV25-1 and TRBJ1-6): EADIYQTPRYLVIGTGKKITLECSQTMGHDKMYWYQQDPGMELHLIHYSYGVNSTEKGDLSSESTVSRIRTEHFPLTLESARPSHTSQYLCASSQNSPLHFGNGTRLTVT.

CDR3 in amino acids: CASSEARQIYSNQPQHF. CDR3 in DNA: TGTGCCAGCAGTGAGGCGAGACAGATCTATAGCAATCAGCCCCAGCATTTT. The chain combines TRBV2 with TRBJ1-5; maybe TRBD1 (5 bases). The CDR3 is 17 residues long. V lost 3 bases, J lost 0 bases, and 15 bases lay in between. Germline CDR1 reads SNHLY; CDR2 reads FYNNEI.

This chain joins TRBV11-3 and TRBJ2-1; 8 nucleotides align to TRBD1. Trimming at V came to 1 base and at J to 6 bases, leaving 8 bases not matched to a gene. The CDR3 is made up of 16 amino acids. Germline lookup yields CDR1 SGHNT and CDR2 YENEEA. In DNA, the CDR3 is TGTGCCAGCAGCTTAGGGTCAGGGGGCGCGGGCAATGAGCAGTTCTTC. Translation gives CASSLGSGGAGNEQFF.

The chain links TRBV19 to TRBJ1-6; no clear D gene. CDR3 length: 14 amino acids. V gave up 6 bases and J gave up 1 base, with 7 bases separating them. Germline values: CDR1 LNHDA, CDR2 SQIVND (reference sequence). The CDR3 DNA reads TGTGCCAGTAGGCCGGGATCCTATAATTCACCCCTCCACTTT. It is translated as CASRPGSYNSPLHF.

This chain links TRBV5-4 with TRBJ1-2; 7 bases map to TRBD1. V gave up 4 bases and J gave up 8 bases; unmatched junction bases: 11. Per the germline V gene, CDR1 is SGHNT and CDR2 is YYREEE (reference sequence). The CDR3 runs 14 residues. The CDR3 DNA reads TGTGCCAGCAGCCGGAACACAGGGGCCGAGGGCTACACCTTC. Its protein is CASSRNTGAEGYTF.